These T cell receptor beta chains were read from a single sample in a study of blood T cell repertoires in COVID-19. Data came from immunoSEQ multiplex PCR; TCRdb stores just in-frame clones and leaves some out. The table has more than 100,000 clones, around 86% seen once. Sequences were obtained from peripheral blood. All receptors come from a woman aged 55-70 years with active or convalescent COVID-19. The CDR3 runs from the conserved cysteine through the conserved F or W. The order of the fields is V gene, D gene, J gene, CDR3 protein, CDR3 DNA. The D gene is left open where the match is weak.

TRBV24-1	TRBD1	TRBJ2-1	CASGSRDRVNEQFF	TGTGCCTCGGGTAGCCGGGACAGGGTCAATGAGCAGTTCTTC
TRBV19	TRBD1	TRBJ1-4	CASSQDRTGYNEKLFF	TGTGCCAGTAGTCAAGACCGGACAGGATACAATGAAAAACTGTTTTTT
TRBV5-4	TRBD2	TRBJ2-1	CASSLPPAGGNNEQFF	TGTGCCAGCAGCTTACCTCCAGCGGGGGGTAACAATGAGCAGTTCTTC
TRBV5-4	.	TRBJ2-1	CASSTDLRTDEQFF	TGTGCCAGCAGCACGGACTTGCGTACCGATGAGCAGTTCTTC
TRBV10-3	.	TRBJ2-3	CAIGASTDTQYF	TGTGCCATCGGGGCTTCCACAGATACGCAGTATTTT
TRBV20-1	.	TRBJ2-7	CSAREGWEQYF	TGCAGTGCTAGGGAGGGGTGGGAGCAGTACTTC
TRBV9	.	TRBJ2-2	CASSGRVTGELFF	TGTGCCAGCAGCGGGAGGGTCACCGGGGAGCTGTTTTTT
TRBV6-5	.	TRBJ2-1	CASSYSLVDGEQFF	TGTGCCAGCAGTTACTCACTAGTTGATGGTGAGCAGTTCTTC
TRBV7-9	.	TRBJ2-2	CATKGPKGAGELFF	TGTGCCACTAAAGGGCCGAAGGGGGCCGGGGAGCTGTTTTTT
TRBV7-3	TRBD2	TRBJ2-1	CASSSSGRAENEQFF	TGTGCCAGCAGCTCTAGCGGGAGGGCCGAGAATGAGCAGTTCTTC
TRBV5-1	.	TRBJ2-1	CASSPNSLLAGEQFF	TGCGCCAGCAGCCCCAATTCTCTTCTAGCCGGCGAGCAGTTCTTC
TRBV19	.	TRBJ2-2	CASSIRLRGGANPSGSRELFF	TGTGCCAGTAGTATTCGTTTGAGGGGGGGGGCGAACCCCTCTGGAAGTAGGGAGCTGTTTTTT